These 18 T cell receptor beta chains were sequenced from one sample in a study of early T cells in non-severe SARS-CoV-2 infection. Each CDR3 protein is one row after TCRdb ran MiXCR on the 5' RACE reads. Seen here are roughly 75,000 distinct CDR3 sequences, over 9.5% observed once, and the top ten hold around 3.7%. The sequencing sample was made of whole blood. The source of these receptors is an adult who was a healthcare worker with PCR-confirmed SARS-CoV-2 infection or an uninfected control (not recorded which).

The chain uses TRBV24-1 and TRBJ2-2; 7 bases match TRBD2. Trimming removed 7 bases from V and 5 bases from J; junction bases left unmatched: 6. The CDR3 consists of 14 residues. Germline lookup yields CDR1 KGHDR and CDR2 SFDVKD. The CDR3 DNA reads as TGTGCCACCAGCCCCGGGGGGTTAACCGGGGAGCTGTTTTTT. Encoded protein: CATSPGGLTGELFF.

This clonotype appeared many times. The chain uses TRBV27 and TRBJ2-1; tentative D call: TRBD2 (6 bases). Germline assignment: CDR1 MNHEY and CDR2 SMNVEV (reference sequence). The CDR3 loop spans 13 amino acids. V was pared by 2 bases and J by 12 bases, with 14 bases between. CDR3 loop: CASSLAGGTGQFF. CDR3 in DNA: TGTGCCAGCAGTTTAGCTGGGGGGACTGGGCAGTTCTTC.

This clonotype was found many times. This sequence joins TRBV24-1 and TRBJ1-5; perhaps TRBD1 as D (5 bases). Germline CDR1 is KGHDR and CDR2 is SFDVKD. The CDR3 contains 13 residues. V gave up 4 bases and J gave up 6 bases, with 9 bases separating them. The CDR3 loop is CATSDLDSQPQHF. DNA for the CDR3: TGTGCCACCAGTGACCTAGACAGTCAGCCCCAGCATTTT.

This clonotype has a handful of counts. V usage is TRBV5-5 and J usage is TRBJ1-4; D unclear. V lost 4 bases to trimming and J lost 2 bases, with 12 bases between them. The CDR3 contains 15 residues. Germline CDR1 SGHKS, CDR2 YYEKEE (reference sequence). Here the CDR3 reads CASSRYWSTNEKLFF. For the CDR3, the DNA is TGTGCCAGCAGCCGGTATTGGAGCACTAATGAAAAACTGTTTTTT.

CDR3 DNA: TGTGCCAGCAGTTTATTAGGGTTTTCCCCAAACATTCAGTACTTC. Protein product: CASSLLGFSPNIQYF. The chain recombines TRBV28 with TRBJ2-4; the D is unclear. Trimming stripped 1 base from V and 6 bases from J, with 13 bases between. CDR1 and CDR2 from the germline V gene are MDHEN and SYDVKM. The CDR3 contains 15 residues.

The chain combines TRBV5-1 with TRBJ2-3, with D perhaps TRBD2 (5 bases). The CDR3 runs to 16 residues. Between the trimmed V and J ends, which lost 0 bases and 2 bases, there was a span of 13 bases. Germline values: CDR1 SGHRS, CDR2 YFSETQ. CDR3 protein: CASSLAYEGYTDTQYF. CDR3 DNA: TGCGCCAGCAGCTTGGCCTACGAGGGATACACAGATACGCAGTATTTT. The full variable domain, rest sourced from reference TRBV5-1 and TRBJ2-3, is KAGVTQTPRYLIKTRGQQVTLSCSPISGHRSVSWYQQTPGQGLQFLFEYFSETQRNKGNFPGRFSGRQFSNSRSEMNVSTLELGDSALYLCASSLAYEGYTDTQYFGPGTRLTVL.

CDR3 sequence reads: CASREGEGSYTF. CDR3 DNA: TGTGCCAGCAGGGAAGGGGAAGGAAGCTACACCTTC. This rearrangement joins TRBV6-6 to TRBJ1-2; D may be TRBD1 (5 bases). CDR1 MNHNY and CDR2 SVGAGI come from the germline V gene (reference sequence). The CDR3 has 12 residues. Between the trimmed V and J ends, which lost 6 bases and 9 bases, there was a span of 14 bases.

This chain links TRBV28 with TRBJ2-1; 8 bases align to TRBD2. Germline V gene sequence: CDR1 MDHEN, CDR2 SYDVKM. V shed 6 bases and J 10 bases; nucleotides not matched to a gene: 11. The CDR3 is 14 residues long. The CDR3 DNA sequence: TGTGCCAGCAGGGAGCGGGGGCCCCCTAGGGAGCAGTTCTTC. This codes for CASRERGPPREQFF.

This sequence joins TRBV5-6 and TRBJ2-5; 7 positions agree with TRBD1. Trimming cost V 5 bases and J 0 bases; bases outside gene matches: 7. Per germline, CDR1 SGHDT and CDR2 YYEEEE. This CDR3 spans 15 amino acids. CDR3 region: CASSLVDRYQETQYF. The CDR3 DNA reads as TGTGCCAGCAGTCTGGTGGACAGGTACCAAGAGACCCAGTACTTC.

The chain employs TRBV29-1 and TRBJ1-1; D is unresolved. Germline V gene sequence: CDR1 SQVTM, CDR2 ANQGSEA. V dropped 1 base and J dropped 3 bases, with 9 bases sitting between them. The CDR3 runs 13 residues. The CDR3 nucleotides read TGCAGCGTTGAAGCGGACTGGGACACTGAAGCTTTCTTT. Translated, it gives CSVEADWDTEAFF.

The chain employs TRBV7-2 and TRBJ2-1; 10 bases align to TRBD1. This CDR3 comprises 14 residues. CDR1 and CDR2 from the germline V gene are SGHTA and FQGNSA. J lost 7 bases, V lost 6 bases, and 6 bases had no gene match. CDR3 bases: TGTGCCAGCAGTGCGGACAGGGGGAGGAATGAGCAGTTCTTC. This gives the protein CASSADRGRNEQFF.

A remark on this clonotype: A much larger clone sits a single nucleotide away, making a read error possible. The chain links TRBV27 to TRBJ1-4, with D maybe TRBD1 (5 bases). The CDR3 consists of 14 residues. Germline CDR1 MNHEY, CDR2 SMNVEV (reference sequence). The chain's CDR3 is CACSFMGGSEKLFF. The CDR3 DNA is TGTGCCTGCAGTTTTATGGGGGGTTCTGAAAAACTGTTTTTT.

This clonotype was seen more than once but under ten times. CDR3 loop: CSAVSGSFNNEQFF. Written as DNA, the CDR3 is TGCAGTGCCGTTAGCGGGAGCTTCAACAATGAGCAGTTCTTC. This chain joins TRBV20-1 and TRBJ2-1, with 9 bases matching TRBD2. Germline CDR1 DFQATT, CDR2 SNEGSKA (reference sequence). V shed 6 bases and J 5 bases; nucleotides not matched to a gene: 8. This CDR3 spans 14 amino acids.

This sequence joins TRBV29-1 and TRBJ2-5; 8 positions agree with TRBD2. J lost 1 base, V lost 6 bases, and 4 bases had no gene match. The CDR3 has 13 amino acids. Per germline, CDR1 SQVTM and CDR2 ANQGSEA. CDR3: CSVSGTSQETQYF. In DNA, the CDR3 is TGCAGCGTGTCCGGGACTAGCCAAGAGACCCAGTACTTC.

The gene calls are TRBV7-2 and TRBJ1-4; D uncertain. The germline V gene encodes CDR1 SGHTA and CDR2 FQGNSA. V was pared by 4 bases and J by 8 bases, with 14 bases between. The CDR3 runs to 14 residues. The CDR3 is CASSSPGVREKLFF. CDR3 in DNA: TGTGCCAGCAGCTCCCCGGGTGTTCGAGAAAAACTGTTTTTT.

A remark on this clonotype: A single base separates this from a much larger clone, so it may be a read error. The V and J genes are TRBV9 and TRBJ2-7; D not resolved. Trimming took off 10 bases at V and 6 bases at J, with 5 bases between the two ends. The CDR3 extends over 8 amino acids. The germline gives CDR1 SGDLS, CDR2 YYNGEE. CDR3 amino acids: CAGFEQYF. The CDR3 nucleotides are TGTGCCGGCTTCGAGCAGTACTTC.

The V and J genes are TRBV7-3 and TRBJ2-2; D may be TRBD1 (6 bases). The CDR3 sequence is 14 residues long. Germline V gene sequence: CDR1 SGHTA, CDR2 FQGTGA. Deletions cut 8 bases from V and 3 bases from J, with 13 bases between. The chain's CDR3 is CASAQGPYTGELFF. Written as DNA, the CDR3 is TGTGCCAGCGCGCAGGGGCCCTACACCGGGGAGCTGTTTTTT.

This clonotype has a count of ten or more. The chain carries TRBV7-2 and TRBJ2-5; no clear D gene. Germline CDR1 SGHTA, CDR2 FQGNSA. V was shortened by 4 bases and J by 4 bases, with 16 bases between the two germline ends. The length of the CDR3 is 15 residues. CDR3 protein: CASSSTIGRSETQYF. CDR3 bases: TGTGCCAGCAGCTCCACCATTGGGCGTTCAGAGACCCAGTACTTC.